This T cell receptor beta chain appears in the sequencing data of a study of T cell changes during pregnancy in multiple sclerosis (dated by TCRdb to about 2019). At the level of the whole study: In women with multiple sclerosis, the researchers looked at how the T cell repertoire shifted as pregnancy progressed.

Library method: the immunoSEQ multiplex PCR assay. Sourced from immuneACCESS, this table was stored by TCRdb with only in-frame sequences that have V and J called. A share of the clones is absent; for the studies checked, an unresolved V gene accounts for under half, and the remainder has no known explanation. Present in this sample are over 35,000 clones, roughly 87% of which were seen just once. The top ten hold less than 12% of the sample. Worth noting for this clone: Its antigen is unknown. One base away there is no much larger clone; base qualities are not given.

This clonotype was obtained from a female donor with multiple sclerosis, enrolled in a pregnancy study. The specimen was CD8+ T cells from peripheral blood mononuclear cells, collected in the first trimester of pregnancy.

The CDR3 region reads CASNGGSYQPQHF. The nucleotide sequence reads as follows: TGTGCCAGCAATGGGGGGAGCTATCAGCCCCAGCATTTT. In this chain, TRBV6-5 is recombined with TRBJ1-5, and perhaps TRBD1 as D gene, on 5 matching bases. V was cut back by 7 bases and J by 5 bases, leaving a gap of 12 bases between them. The CDR3 spans 13 residues, from the cysteine through the phenylalanine. Solely the CDR3 DNA is kept, with 39 bases framed from the first base. The germline V gene encodes CDR1 MNHEY and CDR2 SVGAGI.